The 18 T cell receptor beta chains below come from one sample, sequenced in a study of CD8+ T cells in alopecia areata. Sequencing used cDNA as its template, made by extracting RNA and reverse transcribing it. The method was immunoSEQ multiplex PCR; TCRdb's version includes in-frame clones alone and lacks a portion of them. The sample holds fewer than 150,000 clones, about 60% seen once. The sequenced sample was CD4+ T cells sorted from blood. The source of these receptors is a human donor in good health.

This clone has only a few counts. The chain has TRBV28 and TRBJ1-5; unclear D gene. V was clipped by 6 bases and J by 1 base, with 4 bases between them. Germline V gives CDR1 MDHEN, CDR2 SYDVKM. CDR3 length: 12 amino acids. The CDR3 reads CASRQSNQPQHF. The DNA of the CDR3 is TGTGCCAGCAGACAGAGCAATCAGCCCCAGCATTTT.

CDR3 nucleotides: TGTGCCAGCTCACCACTCGACAGTCAAGAGCAGTACTTC. Translated, it gives CASSPLDSQEQYF. V gene TRBV18 combines with J gene TRBJ2-7, with D perhaps TRBD1 (5 bases). CDR1 is KGHSH and CDR2 is LQKENI in the germline V gene. This CDR3 has 13 amino acids. The V end lost 1 base, the J end lost 7 bases, and 11 bases lay between the germline ends. The entire variable domain, with the rest obtained from reference TRBV18 and TRBJ2-7, is as follows: NAGVMQNPRHLVRRRGQEARLRCSPMKGHSHVYWYRQLPEEGLKFMVYLQKENIIDESGMPKERFSAEFPKEGPSILRIQQVVRGDSAAYFCASSPLDSQEQYFGPGTRLTVT.

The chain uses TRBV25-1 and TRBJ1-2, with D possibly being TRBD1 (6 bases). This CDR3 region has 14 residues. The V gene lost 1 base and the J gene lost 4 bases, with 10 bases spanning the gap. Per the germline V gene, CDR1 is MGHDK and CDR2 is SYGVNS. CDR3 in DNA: TGTGCCAGCAGTGAATTGGCAGGGGTCTATGGCTACACCTTC. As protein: CASSELAGVYGYTF.

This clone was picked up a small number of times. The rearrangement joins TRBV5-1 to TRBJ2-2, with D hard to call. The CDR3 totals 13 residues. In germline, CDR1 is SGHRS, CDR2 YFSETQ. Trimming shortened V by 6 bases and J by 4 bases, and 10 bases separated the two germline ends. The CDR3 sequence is CASNPTATGELFF. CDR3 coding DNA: TGCGCCAGCAACCCGACTGCCACCGGGGAGCTGTTTTTT.

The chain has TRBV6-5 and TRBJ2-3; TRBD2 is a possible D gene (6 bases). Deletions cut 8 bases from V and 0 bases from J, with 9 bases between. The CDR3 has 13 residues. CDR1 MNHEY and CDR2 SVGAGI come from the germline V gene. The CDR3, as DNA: TGTGCCAGCCGGAGGGCTAGCACAGATACGCAGTATTTT. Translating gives CASRRASTDTQYF.

CDR3 nucleotides: TGTGCCAGCTCACCGACAGGGTCTCCCTCACCCCTCCACTTT. Translation: CASSPTGSPSPLHF. The J gene is TRBJ1-6, the V gene TRBV18; 7 nucleotides align to TRBD1. CDR1 is KGHSH and CDR2 is LQKENI in the germline V gene. The CDR3 is made up of 14 amino acids. With V trimmed by 3 bases and J by 10 bases, 6 bases remained unmatched.

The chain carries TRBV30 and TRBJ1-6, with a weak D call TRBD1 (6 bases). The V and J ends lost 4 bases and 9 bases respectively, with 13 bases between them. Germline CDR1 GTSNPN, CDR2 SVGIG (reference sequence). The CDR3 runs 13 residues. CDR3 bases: TGTGCCTGGAAGGGGGACAATGGTTCACCCCTCCACTTT. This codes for CAWKGDNGSPLHF.

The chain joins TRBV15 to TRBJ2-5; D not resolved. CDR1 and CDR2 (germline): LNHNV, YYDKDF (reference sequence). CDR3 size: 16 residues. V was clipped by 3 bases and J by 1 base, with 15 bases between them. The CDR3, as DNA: TGTGCCACCAGCAGGGTAGTCCACGAATTCCAAGAGACCCAGTACTTC. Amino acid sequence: CATSRVVHEFQETQYF.

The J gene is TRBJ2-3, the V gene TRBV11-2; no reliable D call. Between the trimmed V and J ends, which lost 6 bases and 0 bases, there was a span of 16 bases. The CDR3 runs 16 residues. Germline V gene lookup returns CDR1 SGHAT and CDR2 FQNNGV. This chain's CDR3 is CASSSRAAASTDTQYF. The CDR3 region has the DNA TGTGCCAGCAGTTCCCGGGCGGCGGCTAGCACAGATACGCAGTATTTT.

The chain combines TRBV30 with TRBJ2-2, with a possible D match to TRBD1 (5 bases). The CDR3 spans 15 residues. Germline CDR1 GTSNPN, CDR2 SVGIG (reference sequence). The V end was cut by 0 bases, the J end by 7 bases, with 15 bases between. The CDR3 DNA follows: TGTGCCTGGAGTGTATCGGTTGGGGCGGTCGGGGAGCTGTTTTTT. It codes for CAWSVSVGAVGELFF.

CDR3 loop: CASSLSRGGGQPQHF. As DNA, the CDR3 is TGCGCCAGCAGCCTCTCACGAGGGGGAGGGCAGCCCCAGCATTTT. The rearrangement links TRBV4-1 to TRBJ1-5, with a tentative D call TRBD1 (6 bases). The CDR3 length is 15 residues. Between the trimmed V and J ends, which lost 4 bases and 7 bases, there was a span of 17 bases. Germline V CDR1 and CDR2: MGHRA, YSYEKL.

CDR3 amino acids: CSVETDRGGYTF. CDR3 DNA sequence: TGCAGCGTTGAGACTGACAGGGGCGGCTACACCTTC. The rearrangement links TRBV29-1 to TRBJ1-2; 8 bases fit TRBD1. Germline V lookup: CDR1 SQVTM, CDR2 ANQGSEA. The CDR3 covers 12 residues. After removal of 3 bases from V and 8 bases from J, the junction contained 5 bases not matched to a gene.

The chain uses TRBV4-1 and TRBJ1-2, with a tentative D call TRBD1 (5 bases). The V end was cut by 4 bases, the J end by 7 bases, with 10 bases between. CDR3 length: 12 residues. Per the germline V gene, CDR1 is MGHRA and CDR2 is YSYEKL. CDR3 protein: CASSLTGTGYTF. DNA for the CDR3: TGCGCCAGCAGCCTAACGGGGACTGGCTACACCTTC.

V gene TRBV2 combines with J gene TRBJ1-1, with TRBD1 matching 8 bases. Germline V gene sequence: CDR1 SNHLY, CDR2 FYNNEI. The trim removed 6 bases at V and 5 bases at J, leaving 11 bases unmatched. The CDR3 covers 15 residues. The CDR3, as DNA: TGTGCCAGCAGCCGAGGACAGGGAACGGTTACTGAAGCTTTCTTT. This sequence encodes CASSRGQGTVTEAFF.

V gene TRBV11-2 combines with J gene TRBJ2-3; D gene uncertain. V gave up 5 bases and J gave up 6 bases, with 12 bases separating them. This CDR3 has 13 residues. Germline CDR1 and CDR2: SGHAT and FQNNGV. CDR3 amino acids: CASSLLVADTQYF. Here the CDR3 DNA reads TGTGCCAGCAGCCTACTCGTCGCGGATACGCAGTATTTT.

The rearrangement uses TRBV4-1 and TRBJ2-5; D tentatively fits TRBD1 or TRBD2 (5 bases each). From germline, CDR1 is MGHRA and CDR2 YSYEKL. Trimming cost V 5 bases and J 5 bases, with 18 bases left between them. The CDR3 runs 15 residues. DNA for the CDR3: TGCGCCAGCAGCTCGTTTCGGGGCGCGGAGGAGACCCAGTACTTC. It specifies CASSSFRGAEETQYF.

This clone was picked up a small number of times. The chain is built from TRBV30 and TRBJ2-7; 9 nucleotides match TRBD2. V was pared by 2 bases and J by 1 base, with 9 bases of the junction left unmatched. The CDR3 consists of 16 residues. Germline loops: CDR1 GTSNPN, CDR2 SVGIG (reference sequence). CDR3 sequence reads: CAWSLAGPPRSYEQYF. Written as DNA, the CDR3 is TGTGCCTGGAGTCTAGCGGGGCCTCCTAGATCCTACGAGCAGTACTTC.

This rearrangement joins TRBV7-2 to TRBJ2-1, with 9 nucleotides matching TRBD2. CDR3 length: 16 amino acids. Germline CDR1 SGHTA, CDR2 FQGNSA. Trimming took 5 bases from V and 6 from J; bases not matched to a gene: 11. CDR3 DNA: TGTGCCAGCAGCCAGGGTCCGACTAGCGGACGCAATGAGCAGTTCTTC. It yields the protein CASSQGPTSGRNEQFF.